The 19 T cell receptor beta chains below were found in one sample sequenced in a study of control samples from healthy donors and cancer patients. TCRdb keeps only in-frame clones here, not all; method: immunoSEQ multiplex PCR. The data contain about 150,000 clones, 80% to 95% of them singletons. Sample: blood. These receptors were obtained from a man in his late teens or twenties in good health.

The chain recombines TRBV9 with TRBJ2-1, with D uncertain. The V and J ends lost 0 bases and 8 bases respectively, with 12 bases between them. CDR1 and CDR2 (germline): SGDLS, YYNGEE. CDR3 length: 14 amino acids. The CDR3 loop reads CASSVEEVYDEQFF. The CDR3 DNA reads as TGTGCCAGCAGCGTAGAAGAGGTATATGATGAGCAGTTCTTC. The variable domain in full, completed from reference TRBV9 and TRBJ2-1, reads DSGVTQTPKHLITATGQRVTLRCSPRSGDLSVYWYQQSLDQGLQFLIQYYNGEERAKGNILERFSAQQFPDLHSELNLSSLELGDSALYFCASSVEEVYDEQFFGPGTRLTVL.

The rearrangement links TRBV27 to TRBJ2-2, with no clear D. Per germline, CDR1 MNHEY and CDR2 SMNVEV (reference sequence). The CDR3 runs 13 residues. Deletions cut 5 bases from V and 7 bases from J, with 11 bases between. The CDR3 sequence is CASSPSLGGELFF. The CDR3 nucleotides are TGTGCCAGCAGTCCTTCCCTCGGCGGGGAGCTGTTTTTT.

V and J are TRBV21-1 and TRBJ2-7; the table's D call, TRBD2, was not checked against the DNA. TRBV21-1 constitutes a pseudogene. The CDR3 is 11 amino acids. The CDR3 here is CASSTRDEQYF. CDR3 nucleotide sequence: TGTGCCAGCAGCACGAGGGACGAGCAGTACTTC.

In this sample, this clone turned up once. The J gene is TRBJ1-5, the V gene TRBV11-2, with D maybe TRBD1 (5 bases). Trimming cost V 5 bases and J 7 bases, with 18 bases left between them. This CDR3 spans 15 amino acids. The germline CDR1 and CDR2 sequences are SGHAT and FQNNGV. CDR3 region: CASSPSGSGQQPQHF. CDR3 nucleotide sequence: TGTGCCAGCAGCCCCTCAGGGTCCGGGCAACAGCCCCAGCATTTT.

The chain has TRBV5-8 and TRBJ1-1; D unclear. This CDR3 spans 15 amino acids. V lost 1 base to trimming and J lost 1 base, with 11 bases between them. Per germline, CDR1 SGHTS and CDR2 YDEGEE. The CDR3 protein is CASSLLFGRNTEAFF. The CDR3 DNA follows: TGTGCCAGCAGCTTGCTTTTTGGCCGGAACACTGAAGCTTTCTTT.

J is TRBJ1-1 and V is TRBV25-1; TRBD1 might be the D (6 bases). CDR1 and CDR2 from the germline V gene are MGHDK and SYGVNS. V gave up 1 base and J gave up 2 bases, with 14 bases separating them. The CDR3 runs 16 residues. The CDR3: CASSEWVSGDNTEAFF. DNA of the CDR3: TGTGCCAGCAGTGAATGGGTATCAGGGGATAACACTGAAGCTTTCTTT.

As DNA, the CDR3 is TGTGCCAGCAGCCCGGGGCAGTCAAACCAGCCCCAGCATTTT. Protein: CASSPGQSNQPQHF. The V gene is TRBV28, the J gene TRBJ1-5, with TRBD1 as a possible D gene (5 bases). Trimming pared 6 bases from V and 7 bases from J, leaving 16 bases between. CDR1 and CDR2 (germline): MDHEN, SYDVKM. The CDR3 is made up of 14 amino acids.

The gene calls are TRBV29-1 and TRBJ2-2; D unresolved. Germline V CDR1 and CDR2: SQVTM, ANQGSEA. This CDR3 region has 12 residues. Deletions cut 1 base from V and 0 bases from J, with 0 bases between. This CDR3 reads CSVEANTGELFF. For the CDR3, the DNA is TGCAGCGTTGAAGCGAACACCGGGGAGCTGTTTTTT.

The chain has TRBV18 and TRBJ2-1; TRBD2 aligns across 13 bases. J lost 6 bases, V lost 2 bases, and 10 bases had no gene match. Germline V lookup: CDR1 KGHSH, CDR2 LQKENI. The CDR3 has 18 amino acids. Written as DNA, the CDR3 is TGTGCCAGCTCACCATACAGGGCCGGGACTAGCGGGACCAATGAGCAGTTCTTC. Protein sequence: CASSPYRAGTSGTNEQFF.

CDR3 in amino acids: CASSQDIGLADPDTQYF. CDR3 in DNA: TGCGCCAGCAGCCAAGATATTGGACTAGCGGACCCAGATACGCAGTATTTT. The chain carries TRBV4-3 and TRBJ2-3; 10 bases are a match to TRBD2. After removal of 0 bases from V and 4 bases from J, the junction contained 7 bases not matched to a gene. Germline values: CDR1 LGHNA, CDR2 YSLEER. This CDR3 has 17 amino acids.

This sequence joins TRBV4-2 and TRBJ2-1; the match to TRBD2 covers 9 bases. The length of the CDR3 is 18 residues. The V and J ends lost 1 base and 5 bases, in that order; junction bases with no gene match: 12. CDR1 and CDR2 (germline): LGHNA, YNFKEQ. CDR3 sequence (DNA): TGTGCCAGCAGCCAAGTATGGCGGGAGGGCCAAAGGCACAATGAGCAGTTCTTC. This codes for CASSQVWREGQRHNEQFF.

The V call is TRBV7-2, the J call TRBJ1-1, with 7 bases lining up with TRBD1. Looked up from germline, CDR1 is SGHTA and CDR2 is FQGNSA. This CDR3 region has 14 residues. Trimming cost V 3 bases and J 1 base; bases outside gene matches: 2. This CDR3 is CASSFDRANTEAFF. The DNA for the CDR3 is TGTGCCAGCAGCTTTGACAGGGCGAACACTGAAGCTTTCTTT.

The chain couples TRBV7-9 to TRBJ1-5; TRBD1 might be the D (5 bases). There are 15 residues in the CDR3. V was pared by 4 bases and J by 0 bases, with 10 bases between. From germline, CDR1 is SEHNR and CDR2 FQNEAQ (reference sequence). The CDR3 sequence: CASSSDRYSNQPQHF. CDR3 DNA: TGTGCCAGCAGCTCAGACAGATATAGCAATCAGCCCCAGCATTTT. Based on the CDR3 plus reference TRBV7-9 and TRBJ1-5, the full variable domain is DTGVSQNPRHKITKRGQNVTFRCDPISEHNRLYWYRQTLGQGPEFLTYFQNEAQLEKSRLLSDRFSAERPKGSFSTLEIQRTEQGDSAMYLCASSSDRYSNQPQHFGDGTRLSIL.

The chain is built from TRBV6-5 and TRBJ2-1, with TRBD2 as a possible D gene (5 bases). Germline V lookup: CDR1 MNHEY, CDR2 SVGAGI. The CDR3 is made up of 14 amino acids. With 9 bases removed from V and 6 bases from J, the gap between germline ends came to 18 bases. For the CDR3, the DNA is TGTGCCAGTACCGGGATACGAGGACTCAATGAGCAGTTCTTC. Its protein is CASTGIRGLNEQFF.

The CDR3 DNA reads as TGTGCCAGTCTCCCGGGGCAGGGATATAACACTGAAGCTTTCTTT. Translated, it gives CASLPGQGYNTEAFF. This chain connects TRBV19 to TRBJ1-1; maybe TRBD1 (5 bases). This CDR3 spans 15 amino acids. Per the germline V gene, CDR1 is LNHDA and CDR2 is SQIVND (reference sequence). V gave up 8 bases and J gave up 2 bases, with 18 bases separating them.

This chain's CDR3 is CASSLYQEPSANEQFF. CDR3 nucleotides: TGCGCCAGCAGCTTGTATCAGGAACCCTCCGCCAATGAGCAGTTCTTC. This chain links TRBV5-1 with TRBJ2-1, with D uncertain. The CDR3 has 16 amino acids. The V end lost 1 base, the J end lost 6 bases, and 17 bases lay between the germline ends. CDR1 SGHRS and CDR2 YFSETQ come from the germline V gene.

The V gene is TRBV3-1 (or the pseudogene TRBV3-2), the J gene TRBJ2-2, with 8 bases matching TRBD2. CDR1 LGHDT and CDR2 YNNKEL come from the germline V gene (reference sequence). The CDR3 runs 18 residues. V was pared by 1 base and J by 7 bases, with 14 bases of the junction left unmatched. The DNA of the CDR3 is TGTGCCAGCAGCCAAGGGATTATTAGCGGGATTTTGAGCGGGGAGCTGTTTTTT. It yields the protein CASSQGIISGILSGELFF.

The chain is built from TRBV2 and TRBJ2-7; D uncertain. Trimming left V 3 bases short and J 2 bases short, with 8 bases between. The germline V gene has CDR1 SNHLY and CDR2 FYNNEI. The CDR3 totals 13 residues. For the CDR3, the DNA is TGTGCCAGCAGTGACGCAGGACCCTACGAGCAGTACTTC. Translating gives CASSDAGPYEQYF.

This chain links TRBV15 with TRBJ1-1; the match to TRBD1 covers 11 bases. The ends lost 5 bases at V and 4 bases at J; junction bases unmatched: 6. The CDR3 contains 15 residues. Germline V gene sequence: CDR1 LNHNV, CDR2 YYDKDF (reference sequence). CDR3 loop: CATSRDRGYGTEAFF. Here the CDR3 DNA reads TGTGCCACCAGCCGGGACAGGGGGTACGGCACTGAAGCTTTCTTT.